A single sample is the source of the 6 T cell receptor beta chains below, sequenced in a study of blood T cells in healthy people across ages. The second PCR ran about 7 to 12 cycles with a sample-barcoded 5' primer and J-beta primers. A single record per CDR3 protein comes from TCRdb applying MiXCR to the 5' RACE reads. The sample contains 760,000 or so distinct CDR3 sequences, 25% of which appear only once. This sample also belongs to another study, concerning T cells of mothers and their children.

The sequenced sample was blood. The receptors come from a boy under 18 in good health.

The rearrangement links TRBV7-3 to TRBJ2-3; 8 positions agree with TRBD2. This CDR3 is 15 amino acids long. The trim removed 5 bases at V and 2 bases at J, leaving 6 bases unmatched. Germline V gene sequence: CDR1 SGHTA, CDR2 FQGTGA. The CDR3 sequence is CASSESGGFTDTQYF. The CDR3 nucleotides read TGTGCCAGCAGCGAAAGCGGGGGTTTCACAGATACGCAGTATTTT.

The rearrangement uses TRBV28 and TRBJ2-2, with TRBD1 matching 7 bases. CDR3 length: 15 residues. V lost 6 bases and J lost 5; bases outside the gene matches: 9. Looked up from germline, CDR1 is MDHEN and CDR2 is SYDVKM. The CDR3 here is CASRQTGSTTGELFF. CDR3 nucleotide sequence: TGTGCCAGCAGACAGACAGGGTCGACGACCGGGGAGCTGTTTTTT.

The chain recombines TRBV11-2 with TRBJ1-1, with 10 bases matching TRBD1. Germline V CDR1 and CDR2: SGHAT, FQNNGV. With V trimmed by 2 bases and J by 6 bases, 6 bases remained unmatched. This CDR3 has 15 residues. CDR3 nucleotide sequence: TGTGCCAGCAGCTTATCGGGACAGGGGAGCGCTGAAGCTTTCTTT. Its protein product is CASSLSGQGSAEAFF.

The chain has TRBV20-1 and TRBJ2-4, with D possibly TRBD2 on 5 matching bases. The V end lost 0 bases, the J end lost 8 bases, and 20 bases lay between the germline ends. The germline V gene has CDR1 DFQATT and CDR2 SNEGSKA (reference sequence). The CDR3 has 16 amino acids. Written as DNA, the CDR3 is TGCAGTGCTAGAGATACTGCGGGCCCGCTGTTCGACATTCAGTACTTC. Translation: CSARDTAGPLFDIQYF.

The chain couples TRBV18 to TRBJ2-7, with 8 bases fitting TRBD1. In germline, CDR1 is KGHSH, CDR2 LQKENI. The length of the CDR3 is 14 residues. V lost 4 bases and J lost 2; bases outside the gene matches: 4. The CDR3 DNA follows: TGTGCCAGCTCACTGGACAGGGCTCCCTACGAGCAGTACTTC. This gives the protein CASSLDRAPYEQYF.

This clonotype was seen a handful of times. The chain recombines TRBV5-5 with TRBJ2-3, with TRBD2 matching 12 bases. The CDR3 totals 15 residues. V shed 5 bases and J 1 base; nucleotides not matched to a gene: 2. Per germline, CDR1 SGHKS and CDR2 YYEKEE (reference sequence). CDR3 residues: CASRLAGGGTDTQYF. CDR3 nucleotide sequence: TGTGCCAGCAGACTAGCGGGAGGAGGCACAGATACGCAGTATTTT.